This TCR beta chain was found in a study of blood T cell repertoires in COVID-19. Libraries were prepared by immunoSEQ multiplex PCR; TCRdb keeps only in-frame clonotypes and omits some of them. The table shows approximately 300,000 clones, with about 89% occurring only once. Details on this clone: A junction end diverges from the germline sequence, so it may reflect a read error.

Germline CDR1 MNHEY, CDR2 SMNVEV (reference sequence). This CDR3 is built from 13 residues. The specimen was peripheral blood. This rearrangement joins TRBV27 to TRBJ1-3; D ambiguous. This clonotype was obtained from a man between 18 and 35 years old who had recovered from COVID-19. The CDR3 nucleotides read TGTGCCAGCAGTTTAGCACGGGGAAGCACCATATATTTT. Translation: CASSLARGSTIYF.